What follows are 12 T cell receptor beta chains derived from one specimen sequenced in a study of CD8+ T cells in alopecia areata. As the sequencing template, cDNA was produced by extracting RNA and reverse transcribing it. TCRdb's table, derived via immunoSEQ multiplex PCR, lists solely in-frame clones and lacks some. The sample has some 190,000 clones; 60% are singletons. Treatment: oral pan-JAK inhibitor, 5-10 mg twice daily. This material consisted of CD4+ T cells sorted from blood, taken at week 24, from a patient treated with tofacitinib. Receptor source: a human donor with alopecia areata.

Only one count was recorded for this clone. The chain links TRBV30 to TRBJ2-1, with TRBD2 identical over 9 bases. Germline values: CDR1 GTSNPN, CDR2 SVGIG (reference sequence). The CDR3 loop spans 15 amino acids. Trimming removed 2 bases from V and 7 bases from J; junction bases left unmatched: 9. CDR3 sequence (DNA): TGTGCCTGGAGTTTCGGAGCGGGGGGAGGGAATGAGCAGTTCTTC. Its translation: CAWSFGAGGGNEQFF.

This sequence joins TRBV29-1 and TRBJ2-2; D not certain. The CDR3 contains 14 residues. V was clipped by 6 bases and J by 5 bases, with 16 bases between them. The germline V gene has CDR1 SQVTM and CDR2 ANQGSEA. CDR3 loop: CSVAPSTGTGELFF. The CDR3 DNA sequence: TGCAGCGTAGCCCCCAGTACTGGAACCGGGGAGCTGTTTTTT.

The chain couples TRBV5-1 to TRBJ2-1; TRBD1 is a possible D gene (5 bases). V lost 0 bases to trimming and J lost 3 bases, with 13 bases between them. Germline CDR1 is SGHRS and CDR2 is YFSETQ. The CDR3 is made up of 16 amino acids. The CDR3 region is CASSLEGQGGYNEQFF. CDR3 DNA sequence: TGCGCCAGCAGCTTGGAAGGCCAGGGCGGCTACAATGAGCAGTTCTTC.

This chain links TRBV19 with TRBJ1-2; 8 nucleotides match TRBD1. Trimming removed 7 bases from V and 7 bases from J; junction bases left unmatched: 5. The CDR3 length is 12 residues. CDR1 and CDR2 (germline): LNHDA, SQIVND (reference sequence). The CDR3 coding sequence is TGTGCCAGTACCAGGACAGGGTTTGGCTACACCTTC. It encodes CASTRTGFGYTF.

This rearrangement joins TRBV7-2 to TRBJ2-7; 7 nucleotides agree with TRBD1. The V gene's germline CDR1 is SGHTA and CDR2 FQGNSA. This CDR3 has 14 residues. The ends lost 6 bases at V and 3 bases at J; junction bases unmatched: 8. DNA for the CDR3: TGTGCCAGCAGTCCATCAGGGGGAAACTACGAGCAGTACTTC. This encodes CASSPSGGNYEQYF.

V gene TRBV27 combines with J gene TRBJ2-2; 10 nucleotides agree with TRBD2. V lost 6 bases and J lost 6; bases outside the gene matches: 10. This CDR3 is built from 16 residues. The germline gives CDR1 MNHEY, CDR2 SMNVEV (reference sequence). CDR3 in amino acids: CASRRAGGRFAGELFF. The CDR3 bases are TGTGCCAGCAGGAGAGCGGGGGGGCGGTTTGCCGGGGAGCTGTTTTTT.

The chain links TRBV10-2 to TRBJ1-2; 8 bases are a match to TRBD1. After removal of 2 bases from V and 6 bases from J, the junction contained 5 bases not matched to a gene. The germline gives CDR1 WSHSY, CDR2 SAAADI. The CDR3 has 14 residues. CDR3 region: CASSEGQGRDGYTF. The CDR3, as DNA: TGCGCCAGCAGTGAGGGACAGGGCAGGGATGGCTACACCTTC.

The CDR3 sequence: CASSLAFDGYEQYF. The CDR3, as DNA: TGTGCCAGCAGCTTAGCTTTCGACGGCTACGAGCAGTACTTC. The chain combines TRBV7-6 with TRBJ2-7; no firm D call. Germline CDR1 and CDR2: SGHVS and FNYEAQ. Trimming took off 0 bases at V and 3 bases at J, with 9 bases between the two ends. The length of the CDR3 is 14 residues.

The DNA of the CDR3 is TGTGCCTGGAGGGGGGACACTGAAGCTTTCTTT. Its translation: CAWRGDTEAFF. The rearrangement links TRBV30 to TRBJ1-1, with D possibly TRBD1 on 5 matching bases. Germline loops: CDR1 GTSNPN, CDR2 SVGIG (reference sequence). V was pared by 3 bases and J by 3 bases, with 5 bases between. The CDR3 runs 11 residues.

This clone was observed a handful of times. V usage is TRBV30 and J usage is TRBJ2-2; unclear D gene. The CDR3 has 13 amino acids. Trimming removed 8 bases from V and 4 bases from J, with 14 bases in between. Germline CDR1 and CDR2: GTSNPN and SVGIG (reference sequence). The CDR3 DNA sequence: TGTGCCGCCAAGTGGGGTAGCACCGGGGAGCTGTTTTTT. Translation: CAAKWGSTGELFF.

V is TRBV27 and J is TRBJ2-6; D possibly corresponds to TRBD1 (6 bases). V lost 3 bases, J lost 0 bases, and 9 bases lay in between. The germline CDR1 and CDR2 sequences are MNHEY and SMNVEV (reference sequence). This CDR3 region has 16 residues. The CDR3 here is CASSLKGGSGANVLTF. Here the CDR3 DNA reads TGTGCCAGCAGTTTGAAAGGGGGCTCTGGGGCCAACGTCCTGACTTTC. Full variable domain (remainder filled in from reference TRBV27 and TRBJ2-6): EAQVTQNPRYLITVTGKKLTVTCSQNMNHEYMSWYRQDPGLGLRQIYYSMNVEVTDKGDVPEGYKVSRKEKRNFPLILESPSPNQTSLYFCASSLKGGSGANVLTFGAGSRLTVL.

V is TRBV30 and J is TRBJ1-6, with D possibly matching TRBD1 (6 bases). Trimming pared 4 bases from V and 6 bases from J, leaving 7 bases between. Germline CDR1 GTSNPN, CDR2 SVGIG (reference sequence). The CDR3 sequence is 12 residues long. The CDR3 coding sequence is TGTGCCTGGAAGGGGGTTAATTCACCCCTCCACTTT. Translating it yields CAWKGVNSPLHF.